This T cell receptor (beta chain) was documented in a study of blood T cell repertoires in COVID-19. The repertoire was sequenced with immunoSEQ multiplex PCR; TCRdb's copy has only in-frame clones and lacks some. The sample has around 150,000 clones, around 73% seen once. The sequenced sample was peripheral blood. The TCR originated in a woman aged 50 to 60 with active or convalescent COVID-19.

CDR3 amino acids: CASNGQGGYGYTF. CDR3 nucleotide sequence: TGTGCCAGCAACGGACAGGGGGGCTATGGCTACACCTTC. The rearrangement joins TRBV14 to TRBJ1-2, with 10 bases identical to TRBD1. Germline CDR1 and CDR2: SGHDN and FVKESK. The CDR3 loop spans 13 amino acids. The trim removed 7 bases at V and 4 bases at J, leaving 3 bases unmatched. The entire variable domain, with the rest obtained from reference TRBV14 and TRBJ1-2, is as follows: EAGVTQFPSHSVIEKGQTVTLRCDPISGHDNLYWYRRVMGKEIKFLLHFVKESKQDESGMPNNRFLAERTGGTYSTLKVQPAELEDSGVYFCASNGQGGYGYTFGSGTRLTVV.